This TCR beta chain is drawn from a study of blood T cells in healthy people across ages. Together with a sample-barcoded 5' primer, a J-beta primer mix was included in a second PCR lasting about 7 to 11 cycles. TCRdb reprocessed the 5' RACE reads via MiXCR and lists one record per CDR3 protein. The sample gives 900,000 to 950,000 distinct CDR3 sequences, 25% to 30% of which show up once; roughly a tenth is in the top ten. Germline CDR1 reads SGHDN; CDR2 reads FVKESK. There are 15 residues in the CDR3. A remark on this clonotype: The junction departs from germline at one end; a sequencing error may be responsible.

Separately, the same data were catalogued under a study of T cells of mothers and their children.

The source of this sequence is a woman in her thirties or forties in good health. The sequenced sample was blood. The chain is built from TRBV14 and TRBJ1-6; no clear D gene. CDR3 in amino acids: CASSQGVRTGSLLHF. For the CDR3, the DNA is TGTGCCAGCAGCCAAGGCGTGAGGACGGGTTCACTCCTCCACTTT. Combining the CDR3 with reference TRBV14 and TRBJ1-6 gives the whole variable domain EAGVTQFPSHSVIEKGQTVTLRCDPISGHDNLYWYRRVMGKEIKFLLHFVKESKQDESGMPNNRFLAERTGGTYSTLKVQPAELEDSGVYFCASSQGVRTGSLLHFGNGTRLTVT.